The TCR beta chain described here comes from a study of cytomegalovirus exposure and HLA in healthy donors. Study-level results: The study found most TCR sequences rare, yet found some public TCRs in many donors.

The CDR3 is 19 residues long. Trimming took 1 base from V and 8 from J; bases not matched to a gene: 17. The germline gives CDR1 LGHNA, CDR2 YSLEER. As concerns this clone: The antigen remains unidentified.

Here immunoSEQ multiplex PCR was the method, and the copy in TCRdb shows in-frame clones only, minus some. Here the sample spans about 310,000 clones, nearly 90% being singletons. V is TRBV4-3 and J is TRBJ1-2, with 12 bases aligning to TRBD1. The sample was PBMCs. This TCR derives from a man aged 30 to 45 in good health and CMV-seronegative. CDR3 bases: TGCGCCAGCAGCCAAGGTGGCCGGGACAGGGGGCGCTTTTTTTGGGGCTACACCTTC. It codes for CASSQGGRDRGRFFWGYTF.